The text below deals with one T cell receptor beta chain. The target antigen is unknown. Treatment described: roughly 20 received Ad26.COV2.S at low or high dose, single or two shots; 5 received placebo; per-sample allocation not given. Sampling occurred on day 63 after the first vaccine or placebo injection. This sample stems from a study of Ad26.COV2.S vaccination and SARS-CoV-2 variants. Study summary: Donor got 5x10^10 or 1x10^11 viral particles of Ad26.COV2.S. Study-wide results and caveats: People who got the vaccine or the placebo had similar non-spike TCR breadth. It is possible that the TCR breadth and depth analyses underestimated the total T cell responses.

Clones were read by immunoSEQ multiplex PCR, and TCRdb kept only the in-frame ones, dropping some. Counted here are some 330,000 clones, about 90% occurring once; the ten biggest clones make up over 5%. Sequencing used peripheral blood, obtained in a trial of Ad26.COV2.S vaccine versus placebo. This clonotype was sampled from a person aged 18-60 years who received the Ad26.COV2.S COVID-19 vaccine or a placebo.

In DNA, the CDR3 is TGCAGCGTCACGGGGGGCCGCGGCTATGGCTACACCTTC. Encoded protein: CSVTGGRGYGYTF. The genes are TRBV29-1 and TRBJ1-2, with D tentatively TRBD1 (6 bases). V was pared by 6 bases and J by 4 bases, with 15 bases between. The germline gives CDR1 SQVTM, CDR2 ANQGSEA. This CDR3 spans 13 amino acids.